This TCR beta chain was identified in a study of T cells in Graves' hyperthyroidism and ophthalmopathy. Study findings and constraints: Patients with ophthalmopathy were separated from those with stable hyperthyroidism by a 13 V-J model.

On this clonotype: Its target is not known.

This CDR3 region has 18 residues. V trimming: 0 bases; J trimming: 3 bases; junction bases outside the gene matches: 10. Germline loops: CDR1 MNHEY, CDR2 SMNVEV (reference sequence). RNA transcripts yielded amplified TCR beta CDR3 regions. Researchers ran a first-round RT-PCR on the TCR CDR3 using the HTBI primer set. TCRdb re-called the multiplex PCR reads with MiXCR, one entry per CDR3 protein. The sample lists around 690,000 distinct CDR3 sequences; under 25% were seen once. At least 3 on the Clinical Activity Score was recorded for ophthalmopathy patients, who also had NOSPECS grade at least 4 and duration under 3 months. PBMCs stemmed from 10 ml fresh peripheral blood.

The sequencing input was blood. This clonotype was obtained from a man aged 30-40 years with Graves' ophthalmopathy. V and J are TRBV27 and TRBJ1-5; 8 bases match TRBD1. The CDR3 loop is CASSLSPPGQVFNQPQHF. The CDR3 DNA sequence: TGTGCCAGCAGTTTATCCCCCCCGGGACAGGTATTCAATCAGCCCCAGCATTTT.